The 29 T cell receptor beta chains in this list originate from one sample, sequenced in a study of blood T cell repertoires in COVID-19. Using immunoSEQ multiplex PCR, the repertoire was profiled, and TCRdb retains in-frame clones only, with some absent. The table has about 200,000 clones, 65% to 85% seen once; the top ten hold roughly 30%. What was sequenced was peripheral blood. The receptors come from a middle-aged man with acute or convalescent COVID-19.

DNA of the CDR3: TGCGCCAGCAGCTTGGACGGCGGGTCTTACAATGAGCAGTTCTTC. As protein: CASSLDGGSYNEQFF. The gene calls are TRBV5-1 and TRBJ2-1, with D tentatively TRBD2 (5 bases). CDR1 and CDR2 from the germline V gene are SGHRS and YFSETQ. The CDR3 is made up of 15 amino acids. V dropped 0 bases and J dropped 4 bases, with 11 bases sitting between them.

This rearrangement joins TRBV9 to TRBJ2-1; TRBD2 matches at 10 bases. CDR3 length: 17 residues. The ends lost 0 bases at V and 3 bases at J; junction bases unmatched: 6. Germline V gene data show CDR1 as SGDLS and CDR2 as YYNGEE. The CDR3 coding sequence is TGTGCCAGCAGCGTAGACCGAGCGGGAGGGCGCTACAATGAGCAGTTCTTC. This codes for CASSVDRAGGRYNEQFF. The variable domain in full, completed from reference TRBV9 and TRBJ2-1, reads DSGVTQTPKHLITATGQRVTLRCSPRSGDLSVYWYQQSLDQGLQFLIQYYNGEERAKGNILERFSAQQFPDLHSELNLSSLELGDSALYFCASSVDRAGGRYNEQFFGPGTRLTVL.

The chain carries TRBV10-3 and TRBJ1-6; 9 nucleotides line up with TRBD1. This CDR3 has 17 residues. V gave up 2 bases and J gave up 8 bases; unmatched junction bases: 10. Germline-derived CDR1 and CDR2 are ENHRY and SYGVKD. The CDR3 protein is CAISEGRTGVLHSPLHF. CDR3 DNA: TGTGCCATCAGTGAGGGAAGGACAGGGGTTTTACATTCACCCCTCCACTTT.

This clone occurred once. The chain links TRBV4-1 to TRBJ2-1; TRBD2 is a possible D gene (6 bases). CDR1 and CDR2 from the germline V gene are MGHRA and YSYEKL. CDR3 length: 16 amino acids. Trimming pared 4 bases from V and 0 bases from J, leaving 13 bases between. CDR3: CASSPGLLSSYNEQFF. The CDR3 bases are TGCGCCAGCAGCCCGGGACTCCTCAGCTCCTACAATGAGCAGTTCTTC.

This chain connects TRBV12-3 or TRBV12-4 to TRBJ1-5, with TRBD1 as a possible D gene (5 bases). This CDR3 is built from 13 residues. V dropped 6 bases and J dropped 7 bases, with 13 bases sitting between them. CDR3 sequence (DNA): TGTGCCAGCAGGCGGGGGTCCGGGCAGCCCCAGCATTTT. Translation gives CASRRGSGQPQHF.

The chain has TRBV7-8 and TRBJ1-3, with a possible D match to TRBD1 (6 bases). V lost 1 base and J lost 4, with 11 bases in between. The CDR3 is 15 amino acids. Germline V gene sequence: CDR1 SGHVS, CDR2 FQNEAQ. CDR3 DNA: TGTGCCAGCAGCTTAGGGCACAGGGACGGAAACACCATATATTTT. Protein sequence: CASSLGHRDGNTIYF.

The chain is built from TRBV6-6 and TRBJ2-7, with D perhaps TRBD1 (7 bases). Germline V CDR1 and CDR2: MNHNY, SVGAGI (reference sequence). V lost 6 bases and J 5 bases, leaving 14 bases between the germline ends. The CDR3 sequence is 13 residues long. DNA for the CDR3: TGTGCCAGCAGACCTCAGGGGGGACACGAGCAGTACTTC. Translation: CASRPQGGHEQYF.

The chain links TRBV5-4 to TRBJ1-1, with 9 bases fitting TRBD1. The V gene end was trimmed by 3 bases and the J gene end by 2 bases; junction bases not matched to a gene: 5. Germline V lookup: CDR1 SGHNT, CDR2 YYREEE (reference sequence). The CDR3 loop spans 15 amino acids. The CDR3 region has the DNA TGTGCCAGCAGCTCTGCGGGACAGGGAAACACTGAAGCTTTCTTT. This codes for CASSSAGQGNTEAFF.

The chain is built from TRBV19 and TRBJ2-5, with D hard to call. This CDR3 contains 14 residues. V lost 4 bases to trimming and J lost 1 base, with 10 bases between them. Looked up from germline, CDR1 is LNHDA and CDR2 is SQIVND (reference sequence). The CDR3 DNA follows: TGTGCCAGTAGTAGGTCACAGCTCCAAGAGACCCAGTACTTC. Translating it yields CASSRSQLQETQYF.

This rearrangement joins TRBV6-2 or TRBV6-3 to TRBJ2-5, with a tentative D call TRBD2 (5 bases). Trimming pared 4 bases from V and 1 base from J, leaving 13 bases between. Germline CDR1 MNHEY, CDR2 SVGEGT. The CDR3 is made up of 15 amino acids. The CDR3 coding sequence is TGTGCCAGCAGTTCCCCCCCCCGGGGCCAAGAGACCCAGTACTTC. Protein product: CASSSPPRGQETQYF.

This rearrangement joins TRBV6-1 to TRBJ2-3; 7 bases fit TRBD2. In germline, CDR1 is MNHNS, CDR2 SASEGT. The CDR3 contains 15 residues. V lost 2 bases and J lost 1; bases outside the gene matches: 3. The CDR3 DNA reads as TGTGCCAGCAGTGAAAGCGGGACCCGCACAGATACGCAGTATTTT. As protein: CASSESGTRTDTQYF.

Note on this clone: One junction end does not reproduce the germline sequence, and a read error may be involved. V is TRBV6-2 or TRBV6-3 and J is TRBJ2-1, with 9 bases lining up with TRBD1. This CDR3 has 12 amino acids. Germline V gives CDR1 MNHEY, CDR2 SVGEGT. The CDR3 loop reads CASSHTGGLRVF. The CDR3 DNA is TGTGCCAGCAGTCACACAGGGGGCTTAAGGGTCTTC.

This chain links TRBV12-3 or TRBV12-4 with TRBJ1-5; D uncertain. The CDR3 sequence is 12 residues long. V was pared by 3 bases and J by 5 bases, with 5 bases between. The CDR3 sequence: CASSFPDQPQHF. Written as DNA, the CDR3 is TGTGCCAGCAGTTTTCCTGATCAGCCCCAGCATTTT.

The DNA for the CDR3 is TGTGCCAGCAGCTACGGGACAGTTAGCAATCAGCCCCAGCATTTT. This translates into CASSYGTVSNQPQHF. The rearrangement uses TRBV5-5 and TRBJ1-5, with TRBD1 identical over 7 bases. From germline, CDR1 is SGHKS and CDR2 YYEKEE (reference sequence). This CDR3 contains 15 residues. J gave up 0 bases and V 3 bases, and 3 bases lay outside the gene matches.

This clone was detected a few times. V gene TRBV7-8 combines with J gene TRBJ1-2; D may be TRBD1 (5 bases). This CDR3 is 17 amino acids long. In germline, CDR1 is SGHVS, CDR2 FQNEAQ. V was pared by 2 bases and J by 3 bases, with 19 bases between. CDR3 loop: CASSLQWGSTGDYGYTF. The CDR3 DNA reads TGTGCCAGCAGCTTACAATGGGGCAGCACCGGTGACTATGGCTACACCTTC.

The chain links TRBV15 to TRBJ1-5; TRBD1 matches at 10 bases. V shed 7 bases and J 7 bases; nucleotides not matched to a gene: 10. CDR3 length: 15 residues. Germline V gene lookup returns CDR1 LNHNV and CDR2 YYDKDF (reference sequence). CDR3 coding DNA: TGTGCCACCAATCCTGACAGGGGGCAAGGGCAGCCCCAGCATTTT. Translation: CATNPDRGQGQPQHF.

The rearrangement joins TRBV4-3 to TRBJ1-2; 8 nucleotides match TRBD1. This CDR3 is built from 18 residues. V lost 0 bases to trimming and J lost 0 bases; unmatched junction nucleotides: 9. The V gene's germline CDR1 is LGHNA and CDR2 YSLEER. The DNA for the CDR3 is TGCGCCAGCAGCCAAGACCAGGGGGCTGTTCCTACTAACTATGGCTACACCTTC. Translated, it gives CASSQDQGAVPTNYGYTF.

The sample holds one count of this clone. This rearrangement joins TRBV6-2 or TRBV6-3 to TRBJ1-1; TRBD1 matches at 10 bases. The CDR3 runs 16 residues. CDR1 and CDR2 from the germline V gene are MNHEY and SVGEGT. V trimming: 2 bases; J trimming: 4 bases; junction bases outside the gene matches: 7. The CDR3 region has the DNA TGTGCCAGCAGTTACGTCCCCGGGACAGGGGCCACTGAAGCTTTCTTT. It is translated as CASSYVPGTGATEAFF.

The rearrangement joins TRBV5-1 to TRBJ1-1, with a tentative D call TRBD1 (5 bases). The V gene's germline CDR1 is SGHRS and CDR2 YFSETQ. The V end was cut by 3 bases, the J end by 1 base, with 13 bases between. The CDR3 contains 15 residues. The CDR3 spells CASSSSGTSNTEAFF. CDR3 coding DNA: TGCGCCAGCAGCTCGTCCGGGACTTCGAACACTGAAGCTTTCTTT. The whole variable domain, filled in from reference TRBV5-1 and TRBJ1-1, reads KAGVTQTPRYLIKTRGQQVTLSCSPISGHRSVSWYQQTPGQGLQFLFEYFSETQRNKGNFPGRFSGRQFSNSRSEMNVSTLELGDSALYLCASSSSGTSNTEAFFGQGTRLTVV.

The chain uses TRBV11-2 and TRBJ2-1, with D tentatively TRBD2 (6 bases). The germline V gene has CDR1 SGHAT and CDR2 FQNNGV. This CDR3 is 17 amino acids long. Trimming left V 6 bases short and J 2 bases short, with 20 bases between. CDR3 region: CASRGIRSGRPYNEQFF. CDR3 coding DNA: TGTGCCAGCAGGGGTATTCGTAGCGGCCGACCCTACAATGAGCAGTTCTTC.

The chain couples TRBV3-1 (or the pseudogene TRBV3-2) to TRBJ1-1, with D perhaps matching TRBD1 (5 bases). CDR3 length: 14 residues. Trimming took off 0 bases at V and 4 bases at J, with 9 bases between the two ends. Germline-derived CDR1 and CDR2 are LGHDT and YNNKEL (reference sequence). CDR3 loop: CASSQEGGATEAFF. DNA for the CDR3: TGTGCCAGCAGCCAAGAGGGAGGGGCCACTGAAGCTTTCTTT.

The chain carries TRBV9 and TRBJ2-1, with 7 bases that match TRBD2. The CDR3 has 14 residues. V was pared by 4 bases and J by 10 bases, with 11 bases of the junction left unmatched. Germline CDR1 SGDLS, CDR2 YYNGEE. Written as DNA, the CDR3 is TGTGCCAGCAGCCCCGGTTCGGGAGGAGTAGAGCAGTTCTTC. Residues: CASSPGSGGVEQFF.

The chain combines TRBV29-1 with TRBJ1-2; 8 bases map to TRBD1. This CDR3 contains 14 residues. V lost 4 bases, J lost 2 bases, and 6 bases stayed unmatched. Germline CDR1 reads SQVTM; CDR2 reads ANQGSEA. The CDR3 nucleotides read TGCAGCGTTGGGTTTACAGGGGGAAACTATGGCTACACCTTC. The encoded protein is CSVGFTGGNYGYTF.

V and J are TRBV30 and TRBJ2-7, with TRBD2 matching over 7 bases. The CDR3 extends over 14 amino acids. V was pared by 1 base and J by 2 bases, with 5 bases of the junction left unmatched. Germline V lookup: CDR1 GTSNPN, CDR2 SVGIG (reference sequence). The CDR3: CAWSGEREPYEQYF. CDR3 bases: TGTGCCTGGAGTGGCGAGCGGGAACCCTACGAGCAGTACTTC. The variable domain in full, completed from reference TRBV30 and TRBJ2-7, reads SQTIHQWPATLVQPVGSPLSLECTVEGTSNPNLYWYRQAAGRGLQLLFYSVGIGQISSEVPQNLSASRPQDRQFILSSKKLLLSDSGFYLCAWSGEREPYEQYFGPGTRLTVT.

This clone was detected only a few times. The rearrangement joins TRBV30 to TRBJ2-7, with D possibly matching TRBD2 (6 bases). The CDR3 length is 12 residues. The V end was cut by 8 bases, the J end by 5 bases, with 16 bases between. Germline CDR1 and CDR2: GTSNPN and SVGIG (reference sequence). The CDR3, as DNA: TGTGCCCTGGAGGGCAACAGGAACGAGCAGTACTTC. It codes for CALEGNRNEQYF.

The chain has TRBV10-2 and TRBJ2-7; D possibly corresponds to TRBD1 (5 bases). The CDR3 loop spans 14 amino acids. The V end was cut by 6 bases, the J end by 7 bases, with 19 bases between. The germline V gene encodes CDR1 WSHSY and CDR2 SAAADI. CDR3 residues: CASREESVSGEQYF. Here the CDR3 DNA reads TGCGCCAGCAGGGAAGAGTCCGTGTCAGGGGAGCAGTACTTC.

This clone was observed a few times. CDR3 sequence reads: CAISELQLNTEAFF. In nucleotides, the CDR3 is TGTGCCATCAGTGAGTTACAACTGAACACTGAAGCTTTCTTT. The chain has TRBV10-3 and TRBJ1-1; D gene uncertain. This CDR3 has 14 residues. The V end was cut by 1 base, the J end by 0 bases, with 6 bases between. Germline lookup yields CDR1 ENHRY and CDR2 SYGVKD.

The chain uses TRBV7-9 and TRBJ2-1, with a tentative D call TRBD2 (6 bases). V was clipped by 4 bases and J by 6 bases, with 13 bases between them. Germline V lookup: CDR1 SEHNR, CDR2 FQNEAQ (reference sequence). CDR3 size: 14 residues. CDR3 DNA: TGTGCCAGCAGCTCTCCCGCGGGGAGCAATGAGCAGTTCTTC. This gives the protein CASSSPAGSNEQFF.

In this sample, this clone turned up once. The chain employs TRBV5-4 and TRBJ2-6; 7 nucleotides line up with TRBD1. There are 19 residues in the CDR3. Germline-derived CDR1 and CDR2 are SGHNT and YYREEE (reference sequence). The ends lost 5 bases at V and 0 bases at J; junction bases unmatched: 14. CDR3 region: CASSSPGTDSRSGANVLTF. In nucleotides, the CDR3 is TGTGCCAGCAGTTCTCCCGGGACAGATAGCCGCTCTGGGGCCAACGTCCTGACTTTC. Full variable domain (rest looked up from reference TRBV5-4 and TRBJ2-6): ETGVTQSPTHLIKTRGQQVTLRCSSQSGHNTVSWYQQALGQGPQFIFQYYREEENGRGNFPPRFSGLQFPNYSSELNVNALELDDSALYLCASSSPGTDSRSGANVLTFGAGSRLTVL.